This T cell receptor beta chain stems from a study of monozygotic twins with inflammatory bowel disease. CDR1 SEHNR and CDR2 FQNEAQ come from the germline V gene (reference sequence). The CDR3 spans 16 residues. Concerning this clonotype: What it recognizes is unknown.

TCRdb re-called the 5' RACE reads, yielding one record per CDR3 amino acid sequence without DNA. This repertoire includes some 210,000 distinct CDR3 sequences. Study results and caveats: On the inverse Simpson index, IBD patients scored lower for TCRbeta diversity than healthy co-twins.

The specimen sequenced was blood. The chain joins TRBV7-9 to TRBJ2-5; TCRdb outputs TRBD1, but without DNA this stays unchecked. This receptor was identified in a human donor with ulcerative colitis or Crohn's disease, or a healthy co-twin of an affected twin (not recorded which). CDR3 sequence reads: CASSLGGRTPGETQYF.